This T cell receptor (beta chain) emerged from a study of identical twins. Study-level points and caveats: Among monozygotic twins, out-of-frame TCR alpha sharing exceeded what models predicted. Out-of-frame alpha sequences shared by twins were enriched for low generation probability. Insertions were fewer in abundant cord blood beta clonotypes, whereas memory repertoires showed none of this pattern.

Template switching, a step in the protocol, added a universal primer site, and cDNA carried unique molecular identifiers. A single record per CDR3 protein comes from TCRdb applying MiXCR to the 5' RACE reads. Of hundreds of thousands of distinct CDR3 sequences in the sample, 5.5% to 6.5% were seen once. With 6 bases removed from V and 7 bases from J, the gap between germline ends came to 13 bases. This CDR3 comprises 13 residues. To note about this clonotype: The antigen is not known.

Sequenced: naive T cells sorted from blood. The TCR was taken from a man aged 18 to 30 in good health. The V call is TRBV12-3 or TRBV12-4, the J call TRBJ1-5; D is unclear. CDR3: CASSRNSGQPQHF. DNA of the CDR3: TGTGCCAGCAGCAGGAACTCGGGACAGCCCCAGCATTTT.